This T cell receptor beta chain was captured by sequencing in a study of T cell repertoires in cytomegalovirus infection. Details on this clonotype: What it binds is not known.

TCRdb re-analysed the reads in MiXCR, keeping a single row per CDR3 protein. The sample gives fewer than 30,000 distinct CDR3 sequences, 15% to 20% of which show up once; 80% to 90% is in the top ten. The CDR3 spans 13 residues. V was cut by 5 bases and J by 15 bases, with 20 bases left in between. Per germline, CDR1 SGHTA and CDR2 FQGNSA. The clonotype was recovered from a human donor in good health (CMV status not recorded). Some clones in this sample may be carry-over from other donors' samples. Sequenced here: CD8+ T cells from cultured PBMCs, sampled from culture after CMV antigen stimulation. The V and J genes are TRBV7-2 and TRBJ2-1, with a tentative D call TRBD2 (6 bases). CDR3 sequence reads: CASSLVGLDGGFF. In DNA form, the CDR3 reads TGTGCCAGCAGCCTCGTCGGACTCGACGGGGGGTTCTTC.